The 5 T cell receptor beta chains below were found in one sample sequenced in a study of technical replicates of blood from a handful of donors. Sequencing used immunoSEQ multiplex PCR; TCRdb keeps in-frame clones, though not all of them. This sample has roughly 81,000 clones, with about 86% found just once. Sample: PBMCs. The receptor source for this set is a human donor in good health. Some clones in this sample may be carry-over from other donors' samples.

The J gene is TRBJ2-3, the V gene TRBV5-6; TRBD1 aligns across 8 bases. V lost 4 bases to trimming and J lost 6 bases; unmatched junction nucleotides: 7. CDR3 length equals 14 residues. CDR1 is SGHDT and CDR2 is YYEEEE in the germline V gene. The CDR3 region has the DNA TGTGCCAGCAGCCGCCGGACAGGGTTCGATACGCAGTATTTT. It encodes CASSRRTGFDTQYF.

The chain uses TRBV9 and TRBJ2-3, with no clear D. Trimming pared 2 bases from V and 6 bases from J, leaving 10 bases between. The CDR3 runs 13 residues. In germline, CDR1 is SGDLS, CDR2 YYNGEE. In nucleotides, the CDR3 is TGTGCCAGCAGCGTTTCCGTCCTCGATACGCAGTATTTT. It yields the protein CASSVSVLDTQYF. The full variable domain, its missing parts supplied by reference TRBV9 and TRBJ2-3, is DSGVTQTPKHLITATGQRVTLRCSPRSGDLSVYWYQQSLDQGLQFLIQYYNGEERAKGNILERFSAQQFPDLHSELNLSSLELGDSALYFCASSVSVLDTQYFGPGTRLTVL.

The rearrangement uses TRBV6-5 and TRBJ2-1, with TRBD2 matching 8 bases. The CDR3 loop spans 14 amino acids. The ends lost 6 bases at V and 6 bases at J; junction bases unmatched: 7. The germline CDR1 and CDR2 sequences are MNHEY and SVGAGI. Here the CDR3 reads CASSPPGGGNEQFF. CDR3 nucleotide sequence: TGTGCCAGCAGCCCGCCGGGGGGGGGCAATGAGCAGTTCTTC.

The genes are TRBV6-1 and TRBJ2-3, with TRBD2 matching over 11 bases. From germline, CDR1 is MNHNS and CDR2 SASEGT. The CDR3 is 15 residues long. Trimming took 4 bases from V and 1 from J; bases not matched to a gene: 1. This CDR3 reads CASSAGLAGTDTQYF. The CDR3 DNA reads TGTGCCAGCAGTGCGGGACTAGCGGGCACAGATACGCAGTATTTT.

V and J are TRBV13 and TRBJ2-6, with a weak D call TRBD1 (5 bases). CDR1 is PRHDT, CDR2 FYEKMQ, per germline (reference sequence). Between the trimmed V and J ends, which lost 5 bases and 0 bases, there was a span of 14 bases. This CDR3 is built from 17 residues. The CDR3 sequence is CASSRQGPLSGANVLTF. In nucleotides, the CDR3 is TGTGCCAGCAGCCGCCAGGGCCCCCTCTCTGGGGCCAACGTCCTGACTTTC. The full variable domain, with the rest looked up from reference TRBV13 and TRBJ2-6, is AAGVIQSPRHLIKEKRETATLKCYPIPRHDTVYWYQQGPGQDPQFLISFYEKMQSDKGSIPDRFSAQQFSDYHSELNMSSLELGDSALYFCASSRQGPLSGANVLTFGAGSRLTVL.